This T cell receptor (beta chain) was captured in a study of identical twins. One entry per CDR3 protein, called by TCRdb with MiXCR from the 5' RACE reads. This table holds hundreds of thousands of distinct CDR3 sequences, 5.5% to 6.5% found once. Ten or more counts support this clonotype. CDR3 size: 14 residues. Trimming cost V 3 bases and J 4 bases, with 13 bases left between them. Sequencing used naive T cells sorted from blood. This TCR derives from a man aged 18 to 30 in good health. The rearrangement joins TRBV12-3 or TRBV12-4 to TRBJ2-7; tentatively, D is TRBD2 (5 bases). DNA of the CDR3: TGTGCCAGCAGTTTGGCTGGGAGTCGGTACGAGCAGTACTTC. Translating gives CASSLAGSRYEQYF.